The rows below give T cell receptor beta chains drawn from one sample of a study of post-analysis software for immune sequencing data. MiXCR, run by TCRdb on the PCR reads, gives a single entry per CDR3 protein. This table has some 690,000 distinct CDR3 sequences, roughly three fifths appearing once. Sequences were obtained from blood. The receptors derive from a girl aged 2-10 years with multiple sclerosis. Both conserved end residues are part of each CDR3. D genes are given only for firm matches. A row's size may be missing; if present it is once, few, many or a size class.

d_gene,v_gene,j_gene,abundance,CDR3nt,CDR3aa
TRBD1,TRBV20-1,TRBJ1-2,-,TGCAGTGCTAGAGTGCCAGGGGGGGGCTATGGCTACACCTTC,CSARVPGGGYGYTF
TRBD1,TRBV7-9,TRBJ2-1,few,TGTGCCAGCAGCTACTCCCCCGGGACAGGGGGGTTCAATGAGCAGTTCTTC,CASSYSPGTGGFNEQFF
TRBD1,TRBV12-3/TRBV12-4,TRBJ1-2,-,TGTGCCAGCAGTTCCCTGACAGGGGGCGATGGCTACACCTTC,CASSSLTGGDGYTF
TRBD1,TRBV12-3/TRBV12-4,TRBJ2-1,-,TGTGCCAGCAGTTTTTTGGGACAGGACAATGAGCAGTTCTTC,CASSFLGQDNEQFF
-,TRBV6-6,TRBJ2-5,-,TGTGCCAGCAGTGGCAGTGACGGCCCGGAGGAGGGGACCCAGTACTTC,CASSGSDGPEEGTQYF
-,TRBV2,TRBJ2-2,-,TGTGCCAGCAGTAAACAGGACACCGGGGAGCTGTTTTTT,CASSKQDTGELFF
-,TRBV10-3,TRBJ2-1,-,TGTGCCATCAGAGGGTATACGACCGAGCAGTTCTTC,CAIRGYTTEQFF
-,TRBV7-9,TRBJ2-1,-,TGTGCCAGCAGGCGGGTTGAGAATGAGCAGTTCTTC,CASRRVENEQFF
TRBD2,TRBV5-6,TRBJ2-2,-,TGTGCCAGCAGCTGGACTAGCGGGAGGGCCACCGGGGAGCTGTTTTTT,CASSWTSGRATGELFF
-,TRBV7-2,TRBJ2-1,-,TGTGCCAGCAGCCAAACTAGCCTCCTTTACAATGAGCAGTTCTTC,CASSQTSLLYNEQFF
TRBD1,TRBV7-2,TRBJ1-1,-,TGTGCCAGCAGCTTAGTTGTGGGGGACAGGACCATGAACACTGAAGCTTTCTTT,CASSLVVGDRTMNTEAFF
-,TRBV20-1,TRBJ2-7,-,TGCAGTGCTAGTGAATCCTACGAGCAGTACTTC,CSASESYEQYF